Detailed here is one T cell receptor (beta chain). This entry belongs to a study of blood T cell repertoires in COVID-19. Study context: The United States, Italy and Spain supplied acute and convalescent COVID-19 samples. Sample material is recorded as cDNA or gDNA derived from T cells, B-cell-depleted T cells, or PBMCs.

Per the authors' pipeline: Estimation of nucleated cell counts was performed using reference gene primer amplification. Here immunoSEQ multiplex PCR was the method, and the copy in TCRdb shows in-frame clones only, minus some. V and J calls and clone size are given by that table; D and trimming were obtained from the DNA. Here the sample spans just over 150,000 clones, over 70% being singletons. There are 16 residues in the CDR3. The germline CDR1 and CDR2 sequences are MNHEY and SVGEGT. V was clipped by 2 bases and J by 4 bases; unmatched bases: 8. Sequenced input: peripheral blood. J is TRBJ1-5 and V is TRBV6-2 or TRBV6-3; 7 bases align to TRBD1. The sequence derives from a man in his 60s with acute or convalescent COVID-19. The CDR3: CASSYNRDSLNQPQHF. Written as DNA, the CDR3 is TGTGCCAGCAGTTACAACCGGGACAGTCTGAATCAGCCCCAGCATTTT.